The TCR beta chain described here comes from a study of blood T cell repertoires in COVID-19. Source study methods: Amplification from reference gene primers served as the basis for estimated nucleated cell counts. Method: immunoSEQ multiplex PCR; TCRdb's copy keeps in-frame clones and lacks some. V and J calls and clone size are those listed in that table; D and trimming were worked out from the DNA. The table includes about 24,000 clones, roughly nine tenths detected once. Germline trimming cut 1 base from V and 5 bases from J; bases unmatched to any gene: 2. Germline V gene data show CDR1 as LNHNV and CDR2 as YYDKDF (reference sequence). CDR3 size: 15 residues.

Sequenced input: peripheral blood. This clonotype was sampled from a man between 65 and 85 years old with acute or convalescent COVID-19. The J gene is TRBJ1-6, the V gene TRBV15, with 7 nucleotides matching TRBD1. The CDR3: CATSRAGQNNSPLHF. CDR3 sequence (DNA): TGTGCCACCAGCAGAGCGGGACAGAATAATTCACCCCTCCACTTT.